This record concerns one T cell receptor (beta chain) sequence. Sequencing used immunoSEQ multiplex PCR; TCRdb keeps in-frame clones, though not all of them. The sample holds some 2 million clones, 85% to 95% seen once. This sample was included in a study of shared clonotypes between healthy human individuals. Germline V gene data show CDR1 as SGDLS and CDR2 as YYNGEE. V was shortened by 0 bases and J by 2 bases, with 13 bases between the two germline ends. The CDR3 length is 16 residues. The specimen sequenced was naive CD4+ T cells sorted from blood. Subset here: CD45RA+ positively selected. The chain couples TRBV9 to TRBJ2-3; possibly TRBD2 for D (6 bases). This TCR came from a man between 18 and 29 years old in good health. The CDR3 bases are TGTGCCAGCAGCGTAGGAGGTAGCGGCGTCACAGATACGCAGTATTTT. This gives the protein CASSVGGSGVTDTQYF.